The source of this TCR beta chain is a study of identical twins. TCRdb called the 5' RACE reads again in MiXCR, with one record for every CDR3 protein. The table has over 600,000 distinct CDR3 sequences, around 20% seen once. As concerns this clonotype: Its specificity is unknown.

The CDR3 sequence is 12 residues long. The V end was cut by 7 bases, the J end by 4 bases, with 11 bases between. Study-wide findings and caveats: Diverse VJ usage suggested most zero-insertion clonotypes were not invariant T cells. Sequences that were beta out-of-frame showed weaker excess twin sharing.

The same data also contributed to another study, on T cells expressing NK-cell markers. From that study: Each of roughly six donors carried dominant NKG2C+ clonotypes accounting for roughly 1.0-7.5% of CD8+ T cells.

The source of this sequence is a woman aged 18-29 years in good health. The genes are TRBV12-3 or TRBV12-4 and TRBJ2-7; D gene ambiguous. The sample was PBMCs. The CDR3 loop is CASTQGVYEQYF. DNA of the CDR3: TGTGCCAGCACCCAAGGAGTATACGAGCAGTACTTC.